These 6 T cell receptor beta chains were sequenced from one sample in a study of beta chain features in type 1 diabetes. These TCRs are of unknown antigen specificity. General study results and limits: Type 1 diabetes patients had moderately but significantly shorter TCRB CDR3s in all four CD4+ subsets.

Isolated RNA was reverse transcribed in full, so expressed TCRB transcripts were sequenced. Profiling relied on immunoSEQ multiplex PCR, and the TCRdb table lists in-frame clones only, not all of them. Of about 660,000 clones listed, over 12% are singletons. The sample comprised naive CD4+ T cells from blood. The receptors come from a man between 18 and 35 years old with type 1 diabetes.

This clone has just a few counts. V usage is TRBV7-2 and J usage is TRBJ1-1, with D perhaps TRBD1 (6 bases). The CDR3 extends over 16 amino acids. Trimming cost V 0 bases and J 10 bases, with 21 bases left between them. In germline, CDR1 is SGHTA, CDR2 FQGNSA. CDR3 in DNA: TGTGCCAGCAGCTTAGCGATGGGGGCAGGGGCCCTTGGAGCTTTCTTT. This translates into CASSLAMGAGALGAFF.

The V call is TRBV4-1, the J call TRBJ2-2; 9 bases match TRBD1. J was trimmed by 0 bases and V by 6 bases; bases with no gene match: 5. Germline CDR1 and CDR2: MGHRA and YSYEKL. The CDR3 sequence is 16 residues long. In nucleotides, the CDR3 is TGCGCCAGCAGACCGGGACAGGGTACGAACACCGGGGAGCTGTTTTTT. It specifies CASRPGQGTNTGELFF.

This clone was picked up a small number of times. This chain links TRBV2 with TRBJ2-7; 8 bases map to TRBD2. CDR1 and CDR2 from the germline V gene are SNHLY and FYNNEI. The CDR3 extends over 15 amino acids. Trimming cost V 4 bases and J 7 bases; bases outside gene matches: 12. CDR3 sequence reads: CASSGVEAGVDEQYF. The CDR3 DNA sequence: TGTGCCAGCAGTGGAGTTGAAGCGGGAGTCGATGAGCAGTACTTC.

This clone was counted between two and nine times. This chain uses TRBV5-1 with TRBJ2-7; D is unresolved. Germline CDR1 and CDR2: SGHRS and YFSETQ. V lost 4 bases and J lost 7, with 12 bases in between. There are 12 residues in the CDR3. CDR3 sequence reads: CASSVDAVEQYF. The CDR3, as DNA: TGCGCCAGCAGCGTGGACGCCGTGGAGCAGTACTTC.

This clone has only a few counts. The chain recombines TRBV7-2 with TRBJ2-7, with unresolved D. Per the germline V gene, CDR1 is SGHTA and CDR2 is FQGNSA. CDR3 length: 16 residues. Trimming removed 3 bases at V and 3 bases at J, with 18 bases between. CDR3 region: CASSFLVTQPFYEQYF. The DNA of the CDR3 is TGTGCCAGCAGCTTTTTAGTTACGCAGCCCTTCTACGAGCAGTACTTC.

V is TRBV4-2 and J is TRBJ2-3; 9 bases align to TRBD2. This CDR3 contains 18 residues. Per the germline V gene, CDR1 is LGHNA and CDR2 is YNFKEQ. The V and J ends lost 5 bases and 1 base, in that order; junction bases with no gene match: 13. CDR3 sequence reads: CASSLGLAGGLRTDTQYF. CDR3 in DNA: TGTGCCAGCAGCTTAGGACTGGCGGGAGGGCTGCGCACAGATACGCAGTATTTT.